The 13 T cell receptor beta chains presented below share a single source sample, sequenced in a study of CD8 T cells in Susac syndrome. Reverse transcription of about 0.45 to 1 ug RNA was performed with random hexamers. TCRdb passed the immunoSEQ multiplex PCR reads through MiXCR, listing each CDR3 protein once. The sample lists about 140,000 distinct CDR3 sequences; 94% were seen once. Sequenced input: CD8+ T cells from PBMCs. The source of these receptors is a human donor in good health.

This clonotype was seen a single time. The rearrangement joins TRBV20-1 to TRBJ2-3, with D tentatively TRBD1 or TRBD2 (6 bases each). The CDR3 sequence is 13 residues long. V was trimmed by 6 bases and J by 0 bases, leaving 10 bases between them. The V gene's germline CDR1 is DFQATT and CDR2 SNEGSKA (reference sequence). The CDR3 DNA sequence: TGCAGTGCAGGGGGGTCGAGCACAGATACGCAGTATTTT. Translated, it gives CSAGGSSTDTQYF.

V usage is TRBV5-6 and J usage is TRBJ2-1; D is unresolved. Germline V gives CDR1 SGHDT, CDR2 YYEEEE. The CDR3 is 13 amino acids. Trimming stripped 6 bases from V and 7 bases from J, with 14 bases between. CDR3 loop: CASTTPILNEQFF. CDR3 DNA sequence: TGTGCCAGCACAACCCCAATCCTGAATGAGCAGTTCTTC.

V is TRBV27 and J is TRBJ1-1, with D unclear. The V gene lost 6 bases and the J gene lost 1 base, with 6 bases spanning the gap. This CDR3 contains 12 residues. Germline lookup yields CDR1 MNHEY and CDR2 SMNVEV (reference sequence). The CDR3 nucleotides are TGTGCCAGCAGACTTGGGAACACTGAAGCTTTCTTT. This codes for CASRLGNTEAFF.

V gene TRBV20-1 combines with J gene TRBJ1-1; tentative D call: TRBD1 (6 bases). The V end was cut by 3 bases, the J end by 5 bases, with 13 bases between. Germline V gene sequence: CDR1 DFQATT, CDR2 SNEGSKA (reference sequence). The CDR3 covers 13 residues. The CDR3 nucleotides read TGCAGTGCTAGCACAGGGTGGGGGACTGAAGCTTTCTTT. Translation: CSASTGWGTEAFF.

The V gene is TRBV5-6, the J gene TRBJ2-1, with 14 bases identical to TRBD2. The CDR3 is 17 residues long. Trimming at V came to 5 bases and at J to 8 bases, leaving 12 bases not matched to a gene. Germline V lookup: CDR1 SGHDT, CDR2 YYEEEE. In DNA form, the CDR3 reads TGTGCCAGCAGGTCCGGGACTAGCGGGAGCGTTTTCGATGAGCAGTTCTTC. It encodes CASRSGTSGSVFDEQFF.

This chain joins TRBV6-5 and TRBJ2-7; TRBD1 agrees at 9 bases. With 0 bases clipped from V and 3 bases from J, the junction kept 3 bases outside the gene matches. The CDR3 length is 15 residues. Germline loops: CDR1 MNHEY, CDR2 SVGAGI. CDR3 loop: CASSYSKGQGYEQYF. The CDR3 region has the DNA TGTGCCAGCAGTTACTCGAAGGGACAGGGCTACGAGCAGTACTTC.

The chain couples TRBV6-5 to TRBJ2-3; 7 bases map to TRBD1. V gave up 7 bases and J gave up 3 bases; unmatched junction bases: 7. Germline V gene lookup returns CDR1 MNHEY and CDR2 SVGAGI. The CDR3 runs 14 residues. This CDR3 is CASTGTADTDTQYF. As DNA, the CDR3 is TGTGCCAGCACCGGGACAGCAGATACAGATACGCAGTATTTT.

The gene calls are TRBV19 and TRBJ2-1, with a weak D call TRBD2 (6 bases). The CDR3 consists of 11 residues. Germline CDR1 reads LNHDA; CDR2 reads SQIVND (reference sequence). V dropped 5 bases and J dropped 9 bases, with 8 bases sitting between them. DNA of the CDR3: TGTGCCAGTAGTGGAGGGAGTGAGCAGTTCTTC. This translates into CASSGGSEQFF.

The chain couples TRBV20-1 to TRBJ2-1, with TRBD2 identical over 13 bases. From germline, CDR1 is DFQATT and CDR2 SNEGSKA (reference sequence). Germline trimming cut 7 bases from V and 8 bases from J; bases unmatched to any gene: 8. The CDR3 contains 14 residues. The CDR3 DNA is TGCAGTGTCTCACTAGCGGGAGGGCCCCATGAGCAGTTCTTC. Residues: CSVSLAGGPHEQFF.

V is TRBV20-1 and J is TRBJ1-1; the D gene is possibly TRBD1 (5 bases). Germline V gene lookup returns CDR1 DFQATT and CDR2 SNEGSKA (reference sequence). The CDR3 has 13 amino acids. CDR3 amino acids: CTPTKGSHTEAFF. The DNA of the CDR3 is TGCACCCCTACGAAGGGGTCGCACACTGAAGCTTTCTTT.

The genes are TRBV30 and TRBJ1-2, with D unclear. This CDR3 is 14 amino acids long. Germline-derived CDR1 and CDR2 are GTSNPN and SVGIG (reference sequence). The ends were cut back, 1 base at V and 4 bases at J, with 13 bases in the middle. The CDR3 loop is CAWSAVTGVYGYTF. CDR3 bases: TGTGCCTGGAGTGCGGTAACTGGGGTCTATGGCTACACCTTC. The whole variable domain, remainder taken from reference TRBV30 and TRBJ1-2, is SQTIHQWPATLVQPVGSPLSLECTVEGTSNPNLYWYRQAAGRGLQLLFYSVGIGQISSEVPQNLSASRPQDRQFILSSKKLLLSDSGFYLCAWSAVTGVYGYTFGSGTRLTVV.

The chain links TRBV29-1 to TRBJ1-1; D unclear. In germline, CDR1 is SQVTM, CDR2 ANQGSEA. The CDR3 runs to 11 residues. V lost 2 bases, J lost 0 bases, and 1 base lay in between. This CDR3 is CSVELNTEAFF. In DNA form, the CDR3 reads TGCAGCGTTGAACTGAACACTGAAGCTTTCTTT.

The chain is built from TRBV6-5 and TRBJ1-1, with D possibly TRBD1 on 6 matching bases. This CDR3 is 14 amino acids long. The germline V gene has CDR1 MNHEY and CDR2 SVGAGI. The V and J ends lost 9 bases and 0 bases respectively, with 14 bases between them. The CDR3 is CASQKQGLNTEAFF. CDR3 coding DNA: TGTGCCAGTCAAAAACAGGGTCTGAACACTGAAGCTTTCTTT.